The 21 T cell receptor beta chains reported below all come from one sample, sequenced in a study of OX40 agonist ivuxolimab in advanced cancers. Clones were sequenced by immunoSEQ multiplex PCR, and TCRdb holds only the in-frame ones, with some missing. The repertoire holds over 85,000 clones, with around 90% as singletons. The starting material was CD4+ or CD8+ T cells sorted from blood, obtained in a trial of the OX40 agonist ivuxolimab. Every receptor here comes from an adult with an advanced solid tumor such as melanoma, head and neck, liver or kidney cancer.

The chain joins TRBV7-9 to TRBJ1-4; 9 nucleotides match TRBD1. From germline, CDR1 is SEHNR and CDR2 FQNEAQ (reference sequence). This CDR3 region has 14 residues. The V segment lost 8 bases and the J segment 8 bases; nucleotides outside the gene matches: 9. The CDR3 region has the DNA TGTGCCAGCGGACCGGGACAGGGATGGGAAAAACTGTTTTTT. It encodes CASGPGQGWEKLFF.

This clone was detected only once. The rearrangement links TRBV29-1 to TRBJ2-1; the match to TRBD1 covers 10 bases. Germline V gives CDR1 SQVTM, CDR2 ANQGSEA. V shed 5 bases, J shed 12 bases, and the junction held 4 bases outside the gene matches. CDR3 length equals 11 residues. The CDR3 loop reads CSVWDRGRQFF. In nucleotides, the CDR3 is TGCAGCGTTTGGGACAGGGGAAGGCAGTTCTTC.

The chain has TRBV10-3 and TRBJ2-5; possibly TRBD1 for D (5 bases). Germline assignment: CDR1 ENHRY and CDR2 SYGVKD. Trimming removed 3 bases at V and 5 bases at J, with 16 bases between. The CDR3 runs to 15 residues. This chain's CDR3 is CAISDPRVPSETQYF. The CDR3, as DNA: TGTGCCATCAGTGACCCCAGGGTCCCAAGTGAGACCCAGTACTTC.

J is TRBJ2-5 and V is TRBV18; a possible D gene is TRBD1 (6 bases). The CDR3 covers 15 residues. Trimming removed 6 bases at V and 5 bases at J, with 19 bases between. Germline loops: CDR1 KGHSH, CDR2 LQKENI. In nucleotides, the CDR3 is TGTGCCAGCTCCGAACAGGGTACCGACGGGGAGACCCAGTACTTC. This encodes CASSEQGTDGETQYF. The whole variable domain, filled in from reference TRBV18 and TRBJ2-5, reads NAGVMQNPRHLVRRRGQEARLRCSPMKGHSHVYWYRQLPEEGLKFMVYLQKENIIDESGMPKERFSAEFPKEGPSILRIQQVVRGDSAAYFCASSEQGTDGETQYFGPGTRLLVL.

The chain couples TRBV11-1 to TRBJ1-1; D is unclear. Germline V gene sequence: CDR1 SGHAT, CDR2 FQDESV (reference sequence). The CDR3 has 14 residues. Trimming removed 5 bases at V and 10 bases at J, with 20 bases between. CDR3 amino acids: CASSNPIRRMGAFF. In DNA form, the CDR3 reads TGTGCCAGCAGCAACCCCATCAGGAGAATGGGAGCTTTCTTT.

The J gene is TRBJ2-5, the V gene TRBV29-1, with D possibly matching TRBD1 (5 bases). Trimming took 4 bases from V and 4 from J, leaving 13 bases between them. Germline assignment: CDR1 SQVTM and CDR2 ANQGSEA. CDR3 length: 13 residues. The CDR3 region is CSVAGRVGETQYF. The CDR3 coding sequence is TGCAGCGTTGCGGGCAGGGTTGGAGAGACCCAGTACTTC.

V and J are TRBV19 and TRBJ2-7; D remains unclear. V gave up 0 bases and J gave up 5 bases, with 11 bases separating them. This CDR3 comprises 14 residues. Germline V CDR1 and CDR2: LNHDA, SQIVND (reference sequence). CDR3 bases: TGTGCCAGTAGTATAGATTGGAGTGGTAACGAGCAGTACTTC. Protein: CASSIDWSGNEQYF.

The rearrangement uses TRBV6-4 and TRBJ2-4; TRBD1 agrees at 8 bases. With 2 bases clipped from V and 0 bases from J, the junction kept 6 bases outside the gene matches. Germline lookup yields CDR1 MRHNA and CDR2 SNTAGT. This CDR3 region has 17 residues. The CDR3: CASSDPDRALAKNIQYF. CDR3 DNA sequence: TGTGCCAGCAGTGACCCGGACAGGGCCTTAGCCAAAAACATTCAGTACTTC.

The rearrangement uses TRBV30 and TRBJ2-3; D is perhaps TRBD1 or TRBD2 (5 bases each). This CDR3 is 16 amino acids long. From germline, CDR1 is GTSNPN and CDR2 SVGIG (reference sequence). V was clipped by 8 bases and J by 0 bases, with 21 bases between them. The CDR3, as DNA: TGTGCCAGCTCGGGGCACCGTGGCGGTAGCACAGATACGCAGTATTTT. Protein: CASSGHRGGSTDTQYF.

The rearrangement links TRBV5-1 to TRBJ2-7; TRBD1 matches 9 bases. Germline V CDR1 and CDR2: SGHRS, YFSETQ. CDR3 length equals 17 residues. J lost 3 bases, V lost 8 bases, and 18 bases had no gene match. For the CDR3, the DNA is TGCGCCAGTGCCCCCGGACAGGGGTCCCCAGAGAGCTACGAGCAGTACTTC. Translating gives CASAPGQGSPESYEQYF.

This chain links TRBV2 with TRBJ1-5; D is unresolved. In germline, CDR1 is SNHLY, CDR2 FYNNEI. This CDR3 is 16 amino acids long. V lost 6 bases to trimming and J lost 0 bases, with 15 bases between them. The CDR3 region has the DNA TGTGCCAGCAGGGAATTGACCGCTGCTAGCAATCAGCCCCAGCATTTT. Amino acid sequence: CASRELTAASNQPQHF. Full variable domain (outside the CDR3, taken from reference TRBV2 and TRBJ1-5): EPEVTQTPSHQVTQMGQEVILRCVPISNHLYFYWYRQILGQKVEFLVSFYNNEISEKSEIFDDQFSVERPDGSNFTLKIRSTKLEDSAMYFCASRELTAASNQPQHFGDGTRLSIL.

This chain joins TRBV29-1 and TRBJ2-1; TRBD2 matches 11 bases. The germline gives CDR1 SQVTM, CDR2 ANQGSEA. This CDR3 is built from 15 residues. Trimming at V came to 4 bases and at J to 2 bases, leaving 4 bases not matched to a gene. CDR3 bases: TGCAGCGTTGGCACACTAGCGGGAGCCTACAATGAGCAGTTCTTC. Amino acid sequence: CSVGTLAGAYNEQFF.

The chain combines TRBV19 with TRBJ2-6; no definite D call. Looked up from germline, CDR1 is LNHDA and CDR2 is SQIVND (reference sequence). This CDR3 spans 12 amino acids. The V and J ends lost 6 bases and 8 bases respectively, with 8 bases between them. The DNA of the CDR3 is TGTGCCAGTAGCGGAACGACCAACGTCCTGACTTTC. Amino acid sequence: CASSGTTNVLTF. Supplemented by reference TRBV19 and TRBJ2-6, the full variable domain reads DGGITQSPKYLFRKEGQNVTLSCEQNLNHDAMYWYRQDPGQGLRLIYYSQIVNDFQKGDIAEGYSVSREKKESFPLTVTSAQKNPTAFYLCASSGTTNVLTFGAGSRLTVL.

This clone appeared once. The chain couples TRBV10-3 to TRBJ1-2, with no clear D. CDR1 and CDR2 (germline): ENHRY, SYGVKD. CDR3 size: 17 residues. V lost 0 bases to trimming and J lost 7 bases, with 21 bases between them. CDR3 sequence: CAISESTPQLSPPGYTF. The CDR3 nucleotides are TGTGCCATCAGTGAGTCAACACCCCAGCTGTCCCCCCCTGGCTACACCTTC.

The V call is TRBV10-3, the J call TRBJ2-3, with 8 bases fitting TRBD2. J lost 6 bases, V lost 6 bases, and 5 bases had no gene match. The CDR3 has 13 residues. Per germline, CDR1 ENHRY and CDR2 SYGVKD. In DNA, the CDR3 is TGTGCCATCAGGAACGGGGGGGATGATACGCAGTATTTT. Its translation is CAIRNGGDDTQYF.

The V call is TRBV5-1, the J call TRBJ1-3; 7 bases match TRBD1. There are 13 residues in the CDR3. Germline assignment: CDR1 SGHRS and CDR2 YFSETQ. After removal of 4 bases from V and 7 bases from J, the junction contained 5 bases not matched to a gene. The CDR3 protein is CASSLGQANTIYF. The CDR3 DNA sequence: TGCGCCAGCAGCCTTGGACAGGCGAACACCATATATTTT.

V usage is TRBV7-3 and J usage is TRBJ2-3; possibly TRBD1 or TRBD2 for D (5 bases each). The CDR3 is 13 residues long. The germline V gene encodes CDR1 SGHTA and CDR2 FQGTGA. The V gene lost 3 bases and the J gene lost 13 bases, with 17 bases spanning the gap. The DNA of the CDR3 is TGTGCCAGCAGCTTGGGACCAAATAGGGATAAGTATTTT. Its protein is CASSLGPNRDKYF.

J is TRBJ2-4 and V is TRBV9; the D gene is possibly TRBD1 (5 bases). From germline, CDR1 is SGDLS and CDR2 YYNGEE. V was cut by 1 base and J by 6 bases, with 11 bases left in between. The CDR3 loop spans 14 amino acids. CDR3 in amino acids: CASSVRGVGNIQYF. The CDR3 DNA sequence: TGTGCCAGCAGCGTAAGGGGCGTCGGAAACATTCAGTACTTC.

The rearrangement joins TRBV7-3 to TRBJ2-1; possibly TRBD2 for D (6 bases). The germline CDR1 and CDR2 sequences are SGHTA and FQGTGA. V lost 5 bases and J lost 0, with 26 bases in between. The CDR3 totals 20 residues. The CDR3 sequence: CASSPGYGGEPVSSYNEQFF. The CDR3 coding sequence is TGTGCCAGCAGCCCCGGTTATGGCGGGGAACCGGTGAGCTCCTACAATGAGCAGTTCTTC.

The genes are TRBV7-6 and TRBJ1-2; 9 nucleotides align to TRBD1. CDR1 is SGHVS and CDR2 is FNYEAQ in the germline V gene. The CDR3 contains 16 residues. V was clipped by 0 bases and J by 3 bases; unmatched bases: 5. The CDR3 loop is CASSLAPGQGYYGYTF. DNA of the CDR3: TGTGCCAGCAGCTTAGCTCCGGGACAGGGTTACTATGGCTACACCTTC.

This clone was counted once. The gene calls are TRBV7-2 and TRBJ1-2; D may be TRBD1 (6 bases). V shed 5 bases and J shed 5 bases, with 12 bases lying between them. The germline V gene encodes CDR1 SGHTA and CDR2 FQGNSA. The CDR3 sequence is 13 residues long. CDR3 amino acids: CASSRDTEYGYTF. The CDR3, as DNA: TGTGCCAGCAGCCGGGACACTGAATATGGCTACACCTTC.